The 26 T cell receptor beta chains below all came from one sample that was sequenced in a study of human T cells and chemical hapten exposure. Time point specified: pre-sensitization, week 0. Treatment: therapeutic diphenylcyclopropenone sensitization with weekly scalp DPC. TCRdb recomputed calls from the RACE reads with MiXCR, one row per CDR3 protein. The table records around 200,000 distinct CDR3 sequences, approximately 31% of them present only once. Sequencing was performed on whole blood, taken in connection with sensitization to the hapten diphenylcyclopropenone (DPC). The receptors stem from a woman in her thirties with alopecia areata. Some clones in this sample may be carry-over from other donors' samples.

The chain combines TRBV5-1 with TRBJ2-7; weak D call: TRBD1 (5 bases). The CDR3 has 14 amino acids. The ends were cut back, 0 bases at V and 7 bases at J, with 14 bases in the middle. In germline, CDR1 is SGHRS, CDR2 YFSETQ. The CDR3 loop reads CASSLGGRVGEQYF. The DNA of the CDR3 is TGCGCCAGCAGCTTGGGTGGCAGGGTAGGGGAGCAGTACTTC. Filled out from reference TRBV5-1 and TRBJ2-7, the complete variable domain reads KAGVTQTPRYLIKTRGQQVTLSCSPISGHRSVSWYQQTPGQGLQFLFEYFSETQRNKGNFPGRFSGRQFSNSRSEMNVSTLELGDSALYLCASSLGGRVGEQYFGPGTRLTVT.

V gene TRBV10-1 combines with J gene TRBJ1-1; TRBD1 matches at 7 bases. This CDR3 comprises 13 residues. V shed 6 bases, J shed 3 bases, and the junction held 4 bases outside the gene matches. The germline V gene encodes CDR1 WNHNN and CDR2 SYGVQD (reference sequence). The CDR3 sequence is CASRQGMDTEAFF. CDR3 nucleotide sequence: TGCGCCAGCAGACAGGGGATGGACACTGAAGCTTTCTTT.

The chain employs TRBV20-1 and TRBJ2-4, with TRBD1 matching over 7 bases. Germline V lookup: CDR1 DFQATT, CDR2 SNEGSKA (reference sequence). V lost 0 bases to trimming and J lost 9 bases; unmatched junction nucleotides: 20. The CDR3 is made up of 18 amino acids. CDR3 bases: TGCAGTGCTAGAGATAGTCGAGACAGGGTCATGGTTGCAGGCATTCAGTACTTC. Translation: CSARDSRDRVMVAGIQYF.

The chain joins TRBV6-2 or TRBV6-3 to TRBJ2-1; 12 bases match TRBD2. Germline CDR1 MNHEY, CDR2 SVGEGT. V was pared by 6 bases and J by 8 bases, with 2 bases of the junction left unmatched. CDR3 length: 13 residues. CDR3 coding DNA: TGTGCCAGCAGACGGACTAGCGGGGATGAGCAGTTCTTC. Translated, it gives CASRRTSGDEQFF.

In its sample, this clonotype was seen a few times. The chain couples TRBV20-1 to TRBJ2-4; TRBD2 matches 10 bases. With 6 bases clipped from V and 3 bases from J, the junction kept 8 bases outside the gene matches. Germline CDR1 DFQATT, CDR2 SNEGSKA (reference sequence). CDR3 length: 15 amino acids. The CDR3 is CSAPEAGGVKNIQYF. The CDR3 DNA reads as TGCAGTGCCCCTGAAGCGGGAGGGGTCAAAAACATTCAGTACTTC.

This clonotype occurred a few times. This chain links TRBV28 with TRBJ1-5; D is uncertain. The CDR3 is made up of 15 amino acids. V lost 2 bases and J lost 0, with 8 bases in between. Germline values: CDR1 MDHEN, CDR2 SYDVKM. The CDR3 sequence is CASSLMGNSNQPQHF. CDR3 bases: TGTGCCAGCAGTTTAATGGGTAATAGCAATCAGCCCCAGCATTTT.

This clonotype occurred a few times. This rearrangement joins TRBV12-3 or TRBV12-4 to TRBJ2-3, with 9 bases identical to TRBD2. This CDR3 is 15 amino acids long. The V gene end was trimmed by 5 bases and the J gene end by 4 bases; junction bases not matched to a gene: 7. CDR3 nucleotide sequence: TGTGCCAGCAGTACTATTGCGGGGGGGGCAGATACGCAGTATTTT. It is translated as CASSTIAGGADTQYF.

This chain uses TRBV2 with TRBJ1-2, with D possibly TRBD1 on 5 matching bases. Trimming stripped 7 bases from V and 4 bases from J, with 13 bases between. This CDR3 has 13 amino acids. The V gene's germline CDR1 is SNHLY and CDR2 FYNNEI. CDR3 amino acids: CASMDNSFYGYTF. DNA for the CDR3: TGTGCCAGCATGGACAATAGTTTCTATGGCTACACCTTC.

This chain uses TRBV5-1 with TRBJ2-3, with no clear D. The CDR3 runs to 13 residues. Germline V CDR1 and CDR2: SGHRS, YFSETQ. Trimming pared 3 bases from V and 3 bases from J, leaving 8 bases between. The CDR3 nucleotides read TGCGCCAGCAGCTACCAGGAAACAGATACGCAGTATTTT. Amino acid sequence: CASSYQETDTQYF.

This clonotype was observed a few times. The chain joins TRBV4-3 to TRBJ2-7; 8 bases align to TRBD2. Losses at the gene ends were 4 bases for V and 3 bases for J; bases not matched to a gene: 5. The germline CDR1 and CDR2 sequences are LGHNA and YSLEER. This CDR3 is 14 amino acids long. The CDR3 protein is CASSLSTSGYEQYF. CDR3 nucleotides: TGCGCCAGCAGCCTCTCCACTAGCGGCTACGAGCAGTACTTC.

In its sample, this clonotype ranks as medium-sized. The chain combines TRBV29-1 with TRBJ1-5; D is unclear. Germline V lookup: CDR1 SQVTM, CDR2 ANQGSEA. The CDR3 totals 13 residues. V lost 4 bases to trimming and J lost 4 bases, with 11 bases between them. The CDR3, as DNA: TGCAGCGTTGGTGGGCAGGCAAATCAGCCCCAGCATTTT. Translation gives CSVGGQANQPQHF.

V is TRBV7-3 and J is TRBJ2-3, with 15 bases identical to TRBD2. Germline V gene lookup returns CDR1 SGHTA and CDR2 FQGTGA. Trimming cost V 5 bases and J 6 bases; bases outside gene matches: 3. This CDR3 is 15 amino acids long. The CDR3 DNA sequence: TGTGCCAGCAGCCAGGGACTAGCGGGGGGTGATACGCAGTATTTT. Translating gives CASSQGLAGGDTQYF.

The sample holds one count of this clonotype. CDR3 sequence (DNA): TGTGCCAGCAGCTTGGTACAGCCAGGAGATACGCAGTATTTT. Translating gives CASSLVQPGDTQYF. The chain employs TRBV5-5 and TRBJ2-3; no firm D call. The V end was cut by 0 bases, the J end by 5 bases, with 10 bases between. Germline-derived CDR1 and CDR2 are SGHKS and YYEKEE (reference sequence). The CDR3 loop spans 14 amino acids.

This clonotype was detected only a few times. The chain uses TRBV28 and TRBJ2-2, with D maybe TRBD1 (7 bases). Trimming took 7 bases from V and 5 from J, leaving 17 bases between them. This CDR3 comprises 15 residues. Per germline, CDR1 MDHEN and CDR2 SYDVKM. CDR3 DNA: TGTGCCAGCAAGGCGGTGCCAGGGGGGACCGGGGAGCTGTTTTTT. This codes for CASKAVPGGTGELFF.

This clonotype was counted only a few times. This chain connects TRBV7-9 to TRBJ2-2; 10 nucleotides line up with TRBD1. This CDR3 is 16 amino acids long. Germline V CDR1 and CDR2: SEHNR, FQNEAQ (reference sequence). The V segment lost 4 bases and the J segment 3 bases; nucleotides outside the gene matches: 5. The CDR3 spells CASSSRDRGDTGELFF. The CDR3 nucleotides are TGTGCCAGCAGCTCGAGGGACAGGGGTGACACCGGGGAGCTGTTTTTT.

The rearrangement joins TRBV27 to TRBJ2-4, with D unclear. The CDR3 length is 12 residues. The V and J ends lost 4 bases and 7 bases respectively, with 8 bases between them. The germline CDR1 and CDR2 sequences are MNHEY and SMNVEV (reference sequence). As DNA, the CDR3 is TGTGCCAGCAGTTCCGCGGAGAACATTCAGTACTTC. This sequence encodes CASSSAENIQYF.

This clonotype appeared many times. The DNA of the CDR3 is TGTGCCAGCAGCCGTCCCTATTACGAGCAGTACTTC. Translation: CASSRPYYEQYF. This chain joins TRBV28 and TRBJ2-7; unclear D gene. Between the trimmed V and J ends, which lost 6 bases and 4 bases, there was a span of 10 bases. CDR1 is MDHEN, CDR2 SYDVKM, per germline. The CDR3 totals 12 residues. Full variable domain (remainder filled in from reference TRBV28 and TRBJ2-7): DVKVTQSSRYLVKRTGEKVFLECVQDMDHENMFWYRQDPGLGLRLIYFSYDVKMKEKGDIPEGYSVSREKKERFSLILESASTNQTSMYLCASSRPYYEQYFGPGTRLTVT.

This clonotype occurred a few times. CDR3 loop: CAIRAPGTATYEQYF. The CDR3 region has the DNA TGTGCCATCAGAGCCCCCGGGACTGCTACCTACGAGCAGTACTTC. The chain has TRBV10-3 and TRBJ2-7, with D possibly matching TRBD2 (6 bases). Looked up from germline, CDR1 is ENHRY and CDR2 is SYGVKD. CDR3 length equals 15 residues. Trimming cost V 6 bases and J 2 bases, with 17 bases left between them.

V gene TRBV20-1 combines with J gene TRBJ1-2; 9 nucleotides match TRBD1. CDR1 and CDR2 (germline): DFQATT, SNEGSKA (reference sequence). V lost 6 bases, J lost 9 bases, and 11 bases stayed unmatched. This CDR3 contains 13 residues. The DNA of the CDR3 is TGCAGTGCCCTATACTCCGGGACAGGGAGCTACACCTTC. It encodes CSALYSGTGSYTF.

This clonotype was counted between two and nine times. The chain carries TRBV11-1 and TRBJ1-2; TRBD1 matches at 9 bases. Germline values: CDR1 SGHAT, CDR2 FQDESV (reference sequence). V lost 0 bases, J lost 5 bases, and 4 bases stayed unmatched. There are 15 residues in the CDR3. The CDR3 DNA sequence: TGTGCCAGCAGCTTAGCCCCCGGACAGGGGTATGGCTACACCTTC. Encoded protein: CASSLAPGQGYGYTF.

This chain connects TRBV5-6 to TRBJ1-5; D is unresolved. The germline V gene encodes CDR1 SGHDT and CDR2 YYEEEE. With 1 base removed from V and 3 bases from J, the gap between germline ends came to 14 bases. The length of the CDR3 is 16 residues. CDR3 coding DNA: TGTGCCAGCAGCTTGAGAGCCGGACTGCTCAATCAGCCCCAGCATTTT. Residues: CASSLRAGLLNQPQHF. Combining the CDR3 with reference TRBV5-6 and TRBJ1-5 gives the whole variable domain DAGVTQSPTHLIKTRGQQVTLRCSPKSGHDTVSWYQQALGQGPQFIFQYYEEEERQRGNFPDRFSGHQFPNYSSELNVNALLLGDSALYLCASSLRAGLLNQPQHFGDGTRLSIL.

The V call is TRBV5-1, the J call TRBJ1-1; weak D call: TRBD1 (6 bases). Trimming pared 3 bases from V and 0 bases from J, leaving 15 bases between. Per germline, CDR1 SGHRS and CDR2 YFSETQ. This CDR3 has 16 amino acids. CDR3 nucleotide sequence: TGCGCCAGCAGCTCTGGGTCAGGGGAAATGAACACTGAAGCTTTCTTT. Amino acid sequence: CASSSGSGEMNTEAFF.

The V and J genes are TRBV28 and TRBJ2-7; D not certain. Germline values: CDR1 MDHEN, CDR2 SYDVKM. The CDR3 contains 15 residues. The V end lost 3 bases, the J end lost 0 bases, and 12 bases lay between the germline ends. The CDR3 loop reads CASSLAGLSSYEQYF. DNA of the CDR3: TGTGCCAGCAGTTTGGCAGGATTAAGCTCCTACGAGCAGTACTTC. Filled out from reference TRBV28 and TRBJ2-7, the complete variable domain reads DVKVTQSSRYLVKRTGEKVFLECVQDMDHENMFWYRQDPGLGLRLIYFSYDVKMKEKGDIPEGYSVSREKKERFSLILESASTNQTSMYLCASSLAGLSSYEQYFGPGTRLTVT.

J is TRBJ2-5 and V is TRBV20-1, with 13 positions matching TRBD2. Germline V gives CDR1 DFQATT, CDR2 SNEGSKA (reference sequence). Trimming at V came to 5 bases and at J to 4 bases, leaving 4 bases not matched to a gene. This CDR3 comprises 14 residues. The CDR3 reads CSASGLAGPETQYF. For the CDR3, the DNA is TGCAGTGCTTCGGGACTAGCGGGACCAGAGACCCAGTACTTC.

The chain carries TRBV4-2 and TRBJ1-5; 8 bases map to TRBD1. The V segment lost 4 bases and the J segment 6 bases; nucleotides outside the gene matches: 8. The CDR3 is 15 amino acids. Germline values: CDR1 LGHNA, CDR2 YNFKEQ. CDR3: CASSRDTGGGQPQHF. The CDR3 nucleotides read TGTGCCAGCAGCCGTGACACAGGGGGAGGTCAGCCCCAGCATTTT.

This clonotype was seen more than once but under ten times. This chain joins TRBV12-3 or TRBV12-4 and TRBJ2-4, with unresolved D. Trimming took off 4 bases at V and 2 bases at J, with 9 bases between the two ends. The CDR3 has 14 amino acids. Here the CDR3 DNA reads TGTGCCAGCAGTTCCGTGGGTTCCAAAAACATTCAGTACTTC. Its translation is CASSSVGSKNIQYF.